One sample yielded the 15 T cell receptor beta chains listed below, sequenced in a study of control samples from healthy donors and cancer patients. Sequencing used immunoSEQ multiplex PCR; TCRdb keeps in-frame clones, though not all of them. The sample has roughly 100,000 clones; approximately 90% are singletons. Material for sequencing was blood. The receptor set was obtained from a woman aged 45-65 years in good health.

The V gene is TRBV2, the J gene TRBJ1-6; no reliable D call. The CDR3 spans 16 residues. Germline V gene sequence: CDR1 SNHLY, CDR2 FYNNEI. Trimming pared 6 bases from V and 9 bases from J, leaving 21 bases between. The CDR3 sequence: CASRPAKAPGISPLHF. The CDR3 DNA sequence: TGTGCCAGCAGACCCGCGAAGGCGCCGGGGATTTCACCCCTCCACTTT.

This chain links TRBV5-1 with TRBJ1-4, with 8 positions matching TRBD1. V gave up 3 bases and J gave up 0 bases; unmatched junction bases: 4. Looked up from germline, CDR1 is SGHRS and CDR2 is YFSETQ. The CDR3 loop spans 16 amino acids. In DNA, the CDR3 is TGCGCCAGCAGCTCCCGACAGGGGTCAACTAATGAAAAACTGTTTTTT. Translated, it gives CASSSRQGSTNEKLFF.

The chain uses TRBV25-1 and TRBJ2-2, with D perhaps TRBD2 (5 bases). The CDR3 has 11 residues. Germline V gene sequence: CDR1 MGHDK, CDR2 SYGVNS. The CDR3 region has the DNA TGTGCTCTAAGGAGGACCGGGGAGCTGTTTTTT. Translation gives CALRRTGELFF.

DNA of the CDR3: TGTGCCAGCAGCCAAGGTCTAGCGGGAGTGAATGAGCAGTTCTTC. It translates to CASSQGLAGVNEQFF. V usage is TRBV14 and J usage is TRBJ2-1, with 10 bases matching TRBD2. Looked up from germline, CDR1 is SGHDN and CDR2 is FVKESK. V was pared by 1 base and J by 7 bases, with 4 bases of the junction left unmatched. The CDR3 is 15 amino acids.

In this sample, this clone turned up once. The chain links TRBV7-2 to TRBJ2-2, with TRBD2 matching 7 bases. The junction had 11 bases not matched to a gene; V was cut back by 7 bases and J by 0 bases. The CDR3 is made up of 17 amino acids. From germline, CDR1 is SGHTA and CDR2 FQGNSA. The CDR3 loop is CASKVGGTRTNTGELFF. For the CDR3, the DNA is TGTGCCAGCAAAGTGGGGGGGACCCGAACGAACACCGGGGAGCTGTTTTTT.

J is TRBJ2-7 and V is TRBV3-1 (or the pseudogene TRBV3-2); 8 nucleotides align to TRBD1. This CDR3 has 13 residues. Germline V gives CDR1 LGHDT, CDR2 YNNKEL (reference sequence). The junction had 3 bases not matched to a gene; V was cut back by 3 bases and J by 5 bases. CDR3 DNA: TGTGCCAGCAGCCACAGGGGGCGCCACGAGCAGTACTTC. Protein product: CASSHRGRHEQYF.

This clone has a handful of counts. The chain combines TRBV2 with TRBJ1-1; D gene unclear. Deletions cut 1 base from V and 4 bases from J, with 16 bases between. Germline V gene lookup returns CDR1 SNHLY and CDR2 FYNNEI. The length of the CDR3 is 16 residues. CDR3 sequence: CASSEEDAIRVTEAFF. CDR3 bases: TGTGCCAGCAGTGAAGAAGACGCCATACGGGTCACTGAAGCTTTCTTT. The full variable domain, rest sourced from reference TRBV2 and TRBJ1-1, is EPEVTQTPSHQVTQMGQEVILRCVPISNHLYFYWYRQILGQKVEFLVSFYNNEISEKSEIFDDQFSVERPDGSNFTLKIRSTKLEDSAMYFCASSEEDAIRVTEAFFGQGTRLTVV.

The chain is built from TRBV19 and TRBJ1-1; D is possibly TRBD1 (5 bases). The germline V gene has CDR1 LNHDA and CDR2 SQIVND (reference sequence). V lost 3 bases, J lost 2 bases, and 10 bases lay in between. The CDR3 sequence is 14 residues long. This chain's CDR3 is CASSIKGPNTEAFF. The DNA of the CDR3 is TGTGCCAGTAGTATTAAGGGACCTAACACTGAAGCTTTCTTT.

The chain is built from TRBV7-2 and TRBJ1-2, with D possibly being TRBD1 (5 bases). Germline CDR1 reads SGHTA; CDR2 reads FQGNSA. The CDR3 length is 12 residues. V was shortened by 1 base and J by 8 bases, with 8 bases between the two germline ends. CDR3: CASSLGTGGYTF. The CDR3 DNA reads TGTGCCAGCAGCTTAGGAACAGGCGGCTACACCTTC. Full variable domain (rest looked up from reference TRBV7-2 and TRBJ1-2): GAGVSQSPSNKVTEKGKDVELRCDPISGHTALYWYRQSLGQGLEFLIYFQGNSAPDKSGLPSDRFSAERTGGSVSTLTIQRTQQEDSAVYLCASSLGTGGYTFGSGTRLTVV.

This clone was found once. This chain connects TRBV5-1 to TRBJ1-1; D remains ambiguous. This CDR3 region has 15 residues. The V and J ends lost 0 bases and 3 bases respectively, with 12 bases between them. The germline V gene encodes CDR1 SGHRS and CDR2 YFSETQ. The CDR3 region is CASSLGLMGDTEAFF. The CDR3 DNA reads as TGCGCCAGCAGCTTGGGACTCATGGGCGACACTGAAGCTTTCTTT.

This clone showed up just once. V usage is TRBV12-5 and J usage is TRBJ1-1; tentative D call: TRBD1 (6 bases). This CDR3 has 17 amino acids. V lost 0 bases and J lost 6, with 20 bases in between. The V gene's germline CDR1 is LGHNT and CDR2 FRNRAP. CDR3 nucleotide sequence: TGTGCTAGTGGTTTGGTCCCTTTGGGGGGGCTGATTTCTGAAGCTTTCTTT. Amino acids: CASGLVPLGGLISEAFF.

The chain joins TRBV3-1 (or the pseudogene TRBV3-2) to TRBJ1-1; TRBD1 aligns across 9 bases. Trimming removed 4 bases from V and 6 bases from J; junction bases left unmatched: 9. There are 15 residues in the CDR3. Germline assignment: CDR1 LGHDT and CDR2 YNNKEL (reference sequence). CDR3 coding DNA: TGTGCCAGCAGCCGACCGGGACAGGGACACCCTGAAGCTTTCTTT. Amino acids: CASSRPGQGHPEAFF.

This chain connects TRBV29-1 to TRBJ2-3; D possibly corresponds to TRBD1 (5 bases). Deletions cut 7 bases from V and 1 base from J, with 24 bases between. The CDR3 runs to 17 residues. The germline gives CDR1 SQVTM, CDR2 ANQGSEA. The CDR3 coding sequence is TGCAGCGCCGAAAGGGGAACTGGGCAGTGGGGCACAGATACGCAGTATTTT. This gives the protein CSAERGTGQWGTDTQYF.

This clone appeared a few times. The chain links TRBV28 to TRBJ1-6; D gene uncertain. There are 17 residues in the CDR3. The germline V gene has CDR1 MDHEN and CDR2 SYDVKM. Trimming removed 3 bases at V and 7 bases at J, with 19 bases between. CDR3 DNA sequence: TGTGCCAGCAGTTTTTTGGCACTACAGTTGAGGAATTCACCCCTCCACTTT. Translated: CASSFLALQLRNSPLHF. Combining the CDR3 with reference TRBV28 and TRBJ1-6 gives the whole variable domain DVKVTQSSRYLVKRTGEKVFLECVQDMDHENMFWYRQDPGLGLRLIYFSYDVKMKEKGDIPEGYSVSREKKERFSLILESASTNQTSMYLCASSFLALQLRNSPLHFGNGTRLTVT.

This clone was found a few times. The rearrangement uses TRBV20-1 and TRBJ2-7; a possible D gene is TRBD1 (6 bases). The V end was cut by 3 bases, the J end by 1 base, with 19 bases between. CDR1 is DFQATT, CDR2 SNEGSKA, per germline (reference sequence). This CDR3 is 16 amino acids long. Here the CDR3 reads CSASHSTTTGSYEQYF. CDR3 nucleotide sequence: TGCAGTGCTAGTCATTCTACTACCACAGGGTCCTACGAGCAGTACTTC.